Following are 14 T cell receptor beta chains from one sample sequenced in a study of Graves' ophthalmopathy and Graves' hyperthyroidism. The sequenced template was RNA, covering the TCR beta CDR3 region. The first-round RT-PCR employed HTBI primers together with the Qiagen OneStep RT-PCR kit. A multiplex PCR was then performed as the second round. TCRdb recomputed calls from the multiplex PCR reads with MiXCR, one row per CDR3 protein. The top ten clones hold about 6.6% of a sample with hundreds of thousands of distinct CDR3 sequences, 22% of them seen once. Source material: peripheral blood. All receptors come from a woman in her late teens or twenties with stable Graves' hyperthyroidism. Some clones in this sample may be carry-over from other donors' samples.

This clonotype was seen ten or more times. The CDR3 here is CSARDPRGATEAFF. The CDR3, as DNA: TGCAGTGCTAGAGACCCTCGCGGGGCCACTGAAGCTTTCTTT. The rearrangement links TRBV20-1 to TRBJ1-1; D might be TRBD1 (5 bases). Germline CDR1 DFQATT, CDR2 SNEGSKA (reference sequence). Trimming took off 0 bases at V and 4 bases at J, with 12 bases between the two ends. This CDR3 has 14 amino acids.

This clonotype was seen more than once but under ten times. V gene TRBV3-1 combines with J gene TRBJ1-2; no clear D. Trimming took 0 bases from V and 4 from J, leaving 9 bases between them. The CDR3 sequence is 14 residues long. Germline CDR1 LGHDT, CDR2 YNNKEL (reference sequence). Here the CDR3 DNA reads TGTGCCAGCAGCCAAGATGCGGGCCCCTATGGCTACACCTTC. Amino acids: CASSQDAGPYGYTF.

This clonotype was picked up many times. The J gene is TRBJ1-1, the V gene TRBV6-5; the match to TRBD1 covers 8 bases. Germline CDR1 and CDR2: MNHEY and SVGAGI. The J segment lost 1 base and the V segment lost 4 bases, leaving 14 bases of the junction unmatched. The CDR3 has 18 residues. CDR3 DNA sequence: TGTGCCAGCAGTTTCGCTCGATCCAGGGGGCGGAGGAACACTGAAGCTTTCTTT. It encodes CASSFARSRGRRNTEAFF.

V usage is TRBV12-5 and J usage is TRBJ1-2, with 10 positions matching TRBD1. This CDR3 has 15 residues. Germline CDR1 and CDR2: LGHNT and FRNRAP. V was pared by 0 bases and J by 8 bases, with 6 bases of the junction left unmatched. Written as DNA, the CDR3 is TGTGCTAGTGGTTTGGTGCTCGGGACAGGGGACGGCTACACCTTC. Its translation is CASGLVLGTGDGYTF.

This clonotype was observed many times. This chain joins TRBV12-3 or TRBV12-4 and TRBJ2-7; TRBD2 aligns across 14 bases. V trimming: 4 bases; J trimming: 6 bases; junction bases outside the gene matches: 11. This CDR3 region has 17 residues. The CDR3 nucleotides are TGTGCCAGCAGTTCATCCGGGACTAGCGGGAGTGGAGGCGAGCAGTACTTC. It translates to CASSSSGTSGSGGEQYF.

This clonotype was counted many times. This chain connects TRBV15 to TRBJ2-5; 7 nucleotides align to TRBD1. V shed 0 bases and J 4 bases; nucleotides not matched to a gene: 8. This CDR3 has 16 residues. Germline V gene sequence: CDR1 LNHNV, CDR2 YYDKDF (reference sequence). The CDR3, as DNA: TGTGCCACCAGCAGAGATCTCTTAGCAGGGGGAGAGACCCAGTACTTC. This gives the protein CATSRDLLAGGETQYF.

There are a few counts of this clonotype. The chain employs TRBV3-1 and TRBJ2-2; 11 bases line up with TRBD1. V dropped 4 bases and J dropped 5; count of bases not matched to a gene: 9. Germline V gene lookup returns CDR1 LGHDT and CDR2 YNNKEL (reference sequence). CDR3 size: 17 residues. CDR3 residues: CASSPDRGRSWTGELFF. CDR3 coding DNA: TGTGCCAGCAGCCCGGACAGGGGGCGGTCGTGGACCGGGGAGCTGTTTTTT.

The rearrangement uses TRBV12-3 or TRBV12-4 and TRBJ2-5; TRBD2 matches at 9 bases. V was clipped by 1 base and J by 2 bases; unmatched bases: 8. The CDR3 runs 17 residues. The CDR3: CASSLEASGVWQETQYF. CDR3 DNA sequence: TGTGCCAGCAGTTTAGAGGCTAGCGGGGTATGGCAAGAGACCCAGTACTTC.

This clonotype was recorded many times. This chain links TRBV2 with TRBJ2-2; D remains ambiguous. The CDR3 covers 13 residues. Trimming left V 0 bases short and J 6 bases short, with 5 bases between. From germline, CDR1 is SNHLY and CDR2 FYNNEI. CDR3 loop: CASSEARAGELFF. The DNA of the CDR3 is TGTGCCAGCAGTGAAGCCCGGGCCGGGGAGCTGTTTTTT.

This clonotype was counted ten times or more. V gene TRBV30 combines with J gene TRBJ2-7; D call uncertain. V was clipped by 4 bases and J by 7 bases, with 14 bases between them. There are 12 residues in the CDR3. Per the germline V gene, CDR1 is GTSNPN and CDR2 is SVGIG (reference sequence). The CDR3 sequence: CAWTVGVLEQYF. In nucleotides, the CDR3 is TGTGCCTGGACCGTTGGGGTTTTGGAGCAGTACTTC. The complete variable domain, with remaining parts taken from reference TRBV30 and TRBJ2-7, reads SQTIHQWPATLVQPVGSPLSLECTVEGTSNPNLYWYRQAAGRGLQLLFYSVGIGQISSEVPQNLSASRPQDRQFILSSKKLLLSDSGFYLCAWTVGVLEQYFGPGTRLTVT.

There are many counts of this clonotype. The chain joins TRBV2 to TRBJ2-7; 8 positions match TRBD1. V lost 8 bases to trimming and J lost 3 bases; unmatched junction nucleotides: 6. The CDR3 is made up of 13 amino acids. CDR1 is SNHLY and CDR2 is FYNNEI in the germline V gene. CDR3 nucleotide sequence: TGTGCCAGCTTAGGACAGGGTATCTACGAGCAGTACTTC. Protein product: CASLGQGIYEQYF.

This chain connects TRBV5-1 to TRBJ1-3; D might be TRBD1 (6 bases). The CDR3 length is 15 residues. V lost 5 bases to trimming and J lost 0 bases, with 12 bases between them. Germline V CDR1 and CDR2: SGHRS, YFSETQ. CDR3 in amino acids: CASRPAGASGNTIYF. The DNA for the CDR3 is TGCGCCAGCAGGCCCGCGGGGGCCTCTGGAAACACCATATATTTT.

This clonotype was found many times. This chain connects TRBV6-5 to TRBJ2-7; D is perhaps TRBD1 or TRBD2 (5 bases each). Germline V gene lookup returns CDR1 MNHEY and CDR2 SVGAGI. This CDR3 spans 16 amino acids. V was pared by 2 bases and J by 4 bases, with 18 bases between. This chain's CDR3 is CASSYGVGDTSYEQYF. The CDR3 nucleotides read TGTGCCAGCAGTTACGGCGTGGGGGATACCTCATACGAGCAGTACTTC.

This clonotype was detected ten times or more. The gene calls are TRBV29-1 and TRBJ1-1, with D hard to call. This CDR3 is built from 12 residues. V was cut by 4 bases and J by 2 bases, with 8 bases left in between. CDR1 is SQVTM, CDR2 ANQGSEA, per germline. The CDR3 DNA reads TGCAGCGTTGTCACGGGTAACACTGAAGCTTTCTTT. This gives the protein CSVVTGNTEAFF.